Below, 24 T cell receptor beta chains from the same sample are listed, as sequenced in a study of cytomegalovirus exposure and HLA in healthy donors. 60 Vbeta and 13 Jbeta primers were used in PCR. Sequenced by immunoSEQ multiplex PCR; TCRdb stores in-frame clones only, minus some. The data contain about 95,000 clones, 70% of them singletons. Sequenced material: PBMCs. The source of these receptors is a woman aged 50 to 60 in good health and CMV-seropositive.

This chain connects TRBV12-5 to TRBJ2-1, with no clear D. V was clipped by 3 bases and J by 2 bases, with 8 bases between them. This CDR3 contains 14 residues. Germline-derived CDR1 and CDR2 are LGHNT and FRNRAP. This CDR3 is CASGFSPAYNEQFF. For the CDR3, the DNA is TGTGCTAGTGGTTTTAGCCCGGCCTACAATGAGCAGTTCTTC.

V usage is TRBV4-1 and J usage is TRBJ2-1; perhaps TRBD1 as D (6 bases). Germline V lookup: CDR1 MGHRA, CDR2 YSYEKL. This CDR3 has 16 residues. Trimming pared 3 bases from V and 8 bases from J, leaving 20 bases between. The CDR3 DNA reads TGCGCCAGCAGCCAGCTACAGGGTAGGCCGGAATATGAGCAGTTCTTC. It is translated as CASSQLQGRPEYEQFF.

The rearrangement joins TRBV30 to TRBJ1-5; D may be TRBD1 (6 bases). This CDR3 region has 15 residues. CDR1 is GTSNPN and CDR2 is SVGIG in the germline V gene (reference sequence). V was shortened by 3 bases and J by 3 bases, with 15 bases between the two germline ends. The CDR3, as DNA: TGTGCCTGGAGCACCCGGTCAGGGGTCAATCAGCCCCAGCATTTT. It is translated as CAWSTRSGVNQPQHF. The complete variable domain, with remaining parts taken from reference TRBV30 and TRBJ1-5, reads SQTIHQWPATLVQPVGSPLSLECTVEGTSNPNLYWYRQAAGRGLQLLFYSVGIGQISSEVPQNLSASRPQDRQFILSSKKLLLSDSGFYLCAWSTRSGVNQPQHFGDGTRLSIL.

This chain links TRBV6-5 with TRBJ2-5; tentative D call: TRBD1 (6 bases). The DNA matches TRBJ2-7 better at its end, which makes the J call doubtful. This CDR3 contains 14 residues. Germline-derived CDR1 and CDR2 are MNHEY and SVGAGI. This chain's CDR3 is CASSYGQGRYEQYF. In DNA, the CDR3 is TGTGCCAGCAGTTATGGGCAGGGGCGGTACGAGCAGTACTTC.

This sequence joins TRBV2 and TRBJ2-3; D gene uncertain. The ends were cut back, 6 bases at V and 5 bases at J, with 21 bases in the middle. CDR1 SNHLY and CDR2 FYNNEI come from the germline V gene. The CDR3 runs to 16 residues. The DNA of the CDR3 is TGTGCCAGCAGGGTGAGGTCGGGTCTCCAACAAGATACGCAGTATTTT. Its protein product is CASRVRSGLQQDTQYF.

The chain is built from TRBV19 and TRBJ1-5; 12 positions match TRBD1. This CDR3 spans 19 amino acids. Germline trimming cut 6 bases from V and 0 bases from J; bases unmatched to any gene: 12. Germline CDR1 reads LNHDA; CDR2 reads SQIVND (reference sequence). CDR3 loop: CASSPAGTGGASSNQPQHF. The CDR3 region has the DNA TGTGCCAGTAGCCCCGCCGGGACAGGGGGCGCCTCTAGCAATCAGCCCCAGCATTTT.

This clone was detected only once. This rearrangement joins TRBV27 to TRBJ2-1; 10 bases line up with TRBD2. The junction had 7 bases not matched to a gene; V was cut back by 8 bases and J by 6 bases. In germline, CDR1 is MNHEY, CDR2 SMNVEV (reference sequence). CDR3 size: 14 residues. The CDR3 loop reads CASSSGSWGNEQFF. CDR3 nucleotide sequence: TGTGCCAGCTCTAGCGGGAGCTGGGGCAATGAGCAGTTCTTC.

The chain couples TRBV6-1 to TRBJ2-7; D uncertain. Per germline, CDR1 MNHNS and CDR2 SASEGT. V was clipped by 4 bases and J by 3 bases, with 10 bases between them. CDR3 length equals 13 residues. CDR3 protein: CASSVDRLYEQYF. CDR3 nucleotide sequence: TGTGCCAGCAGTGTGGATAGACTCTACGAGCAGTACTTC.

This clone was seen a single time. The chain recombines TRBV28 with TRBJ2-4; TRBD2 might be the D (7 bases). This CDR3 comprises 15 residues. Germline V gene sequence: CDR1 MDHEN, CDR2 SYDVKM. V shed 1 base and J shed 6 bases, with 13 bases lying between them. The CDR3 reads CASSLYQGGGNIQYF. The CDR3 nucleotides are TGTGCCAGCAGTTTATATCAGGGAGGGGGAAACATTCAGTACTTC.

The chain joins TRBV27 to TRBJ2-7, with no clear D. This CDR3 has 15 amino acids. V was trimmed by 2 bases and J by 0 bases, leaving 11 bases between them. Germline V gene sequence: CDR1 MNHEY, CDR2 SMNVEV (reference sequence). CDR3 DNA sequence: TGTGCCAGCAGTTTACAGGCATCCAGCTCCTACGAGCAGTACTTC. Residues: CASSLQASSSYEQYF.

This clone turned up a few times. V gene TRBV29-1 combines with J gene TRBJ1-2; 9 nucleotides agree with TRBD1. The CDR3 is 13 residues long. Germline V gene lookup returns CDR1 SQVTM and CDR2 ANQGSEA. J lost 4 bases, V lost 7 bases, and 7 bases had no gene match. As DNA, the CDR3 is TGCAGCGGAGGGACAGGGAGCGCCTATGGCTACACCTTC. It specifies CSGGTGSAYGYTF.

V is TRBV9 and J is TRBJ1-5, with TRBD1 identical over 8 bases. The CDR3 loop spans 15 amino acids. CDR1 and CDR2 from the germline V gene are SGDLS and YYNGEE. V lost 4 bases to trimming and J lost 7 bases; unmatched junction nucleotides: 10. The CDR3 is CASSPGQGSYQPQHF. The CDR3 region has the DNA TGTGCCAGCAGCCCCGGACAGGGCAGTTACCAGCCCCAGCATTTT.

The chain carries TRBV4-3 and TRBJ1-1; D is uncertain. The CDR3 sequence is 16 residues long. Trimming left V 0 bases short and J 0 bases short, with 11 bases between. In germline, CDR1 is LGHNA, CDR2 YSLEER. CDR3: CASSQESQRMNTEAFF. CDR3 DNA sequence: TGCGCCAGCAGCCAAGAGAGCCAGCGCATGAACACTGAAGCTTTCTTT.

The chain is built from TRBV5-1 and TRBJ2-6; D ambiguous. The germline CDR1 and CDR2 sequences are SGHRS and YFSETQ. The CDR3 sequence is 14 residues long. The germline V and J ends were trimmed by 3 bases and 1 base, with 5 bases remaining between them. The DNA for the CDR3 is TGCGCCAGCAGCTCCCAATCTGGGGCCAACGTCCTGACTTTC. It encodes CASSSQSGANVLTF.

V gene TRBV10-1 combines with J gene TRBJ2-2, with 11 bases aligning to TRBD2. Trimming took 2 bases from V and 6 from J; bases not matched to a gene: 8. The germline V gene encodes CDR1 WNHNN and CDR2 SYGVQD (reference sequence). This CDR3 comprises 17 residues. The CDR3 protein is CASSETSGSNRAGELFF. The CDR3 nucleotides read TGCGCCAGCAGTGAGACTAGCGGGAGTAACAGGGCCGGGGAGCTGTTTTTT.

The rearrangement uses TRBV9 and TRBJ2-3, with 8 bases fitting TRBD2. This CDR3 is built from 16 residues. Germline loops: CDR1 SGDLS, CDR2 YYNGEE. V lost 0 bases and J lost 8; bases outside the gene matches: 11. The CDR3 nucleotides are TGTGCCAGCAGCGTAGTCCCTAGCGGGTCCCTCGGTACGCAGTATTTT. Amino acids: CASSVVPSGSLGTQYF.

Details on this clone: Germline and junction disagree at one end, which may indicate a read error. The chain is built from TRBV7-9 and TRBJ2-7, with 11 bases aligning to TRBD2. The CDR3 sequence is 15 residues long. Per the germline V gene, CDR1 is SEHNR and CDR2 is FQNEAQ (reference sequence). In DNA form, the CDR3 reads TGTTCCAGCAGCTCCTTACTAGCGGGAGACTACGAGCAGTACTTC. Encoded protein: CSSSSLLAGDYEQYF.

In DNA form, the CDR3 reads TGTGCCAGCAGTTATGGGCAGGGGCGGTACGAGCAGTACTTC. Amino acid sequence: CASSYGQGRYEQYF. The chain uses TRBV6-5 and TRBJ2-7; perhaps TRBD1 as D (6 bases). Germline V gene sequence: CDR1 MNHEY, CDR2 SVGAGI. The CDR3 sequence is 14 residues long. With 3 bases removed from V and 4 bases from J, the gap between germline ends came to 13 bases.

The table lists this clone with a count of one. The J gene is TRBJ2-1, the V gene TRBV5-1; 12 positions agree with TRBD1. The V gene end was trimmed by 7 bases and the J gene end by 8 bases; junction bases not matched to a gene: 7. The CDR3 loop spans 14 amino acids. Germline V gene sequence: CDR1 SGHRS, CDR2 YFSETQ. The CDR3 is CASDTGTGGDEQFF. The CDR3 bases are TGCGCCAGCGATACCGGGACAGGGGGCGATGAGCAGTTCTTC.

The chain has TRBV27 and TRBJ2-7; TRBD2 agrees at 7 bases. Germline CDR1 is MNHEY and CDR2 is SMNVEV (reference sequence). Trimming cost V 5 bases and J 5 bases; bases outside gene matches: 9. The CDR3 covers 14 residues. CDR3 loop: CASSVQLGGDEQYF. CDR3 nucleotides: TGTGCCAGCAGTGTCCAGCTGGGAGGGGACGAGCAGTACTTC.

This CDR3 is CASAFSTGGAEQYF. In DNA form, the CDR3 reads TGTGCCAGCGCCTTTTCGACAGGGGGCGCCGAGCAGTACTTC. The V call is TRBV9, the J call TRBJ2-7, with 10 bases that match TRBD1. V lost 7 bases and J lost 6; bases outside the gene matches: 10. The CDR3 runs to 14 residues. Germline-derived CDR1 and CDR2 are SGDLS and YYNGEE.

The CDR3 DNA follows: TGTGCCTCCAAACTAGCGGGCTCAGATACGCAGTATTTT. Amino acid sequence: CASKLAGSDTQYF. The gene calls are TRBV7-2 and TRBJ2-3, with TRBD2 matching over 9 bases. Germline CDR1 and CDR2: SGHTA and FQGNSA. The CDR3 consists of 13 residues. The ends lost 11 bases at V and 4 bases at J; junction bases unmatched: 7.

The chain recombines TRBV27 with TRBJ1-1; TRBD1 aligns across 8 bases. V shed 4 bases and J 6 bases; nucleotides not matched to a gene: 4. CDR1 is MNHEY and CDR2 is SMNVEV in the germline V gene (reference sequence). The CDR3 runs 13 residues. CDR3 in amino acids: CASSSAGGSEAFF. The CDR3 DNA reads TGTGCCAGCAGTTCAGCAGGGGGCTCTGAAGCTTTCTTT.

The chain recombines TRBV7-8 with TRBJ2-7, with TRBD2 matching over 7 bases. Germline V gene sequence: CDR1 SGHVS, CDR2 FQNEAQ. The CDR3 loop spans 15 amino acids. The V segment lost 1 base and the J segment 3 bases; nucleotides outside the gene matches: 6. CDR3 region: CASSLGGSGFYEQYF. The DNA for the CDR3 is TGTGCCAGCAGCTTAGGAGGTAGCGGGTTCTACGAGCAGTACTTC.